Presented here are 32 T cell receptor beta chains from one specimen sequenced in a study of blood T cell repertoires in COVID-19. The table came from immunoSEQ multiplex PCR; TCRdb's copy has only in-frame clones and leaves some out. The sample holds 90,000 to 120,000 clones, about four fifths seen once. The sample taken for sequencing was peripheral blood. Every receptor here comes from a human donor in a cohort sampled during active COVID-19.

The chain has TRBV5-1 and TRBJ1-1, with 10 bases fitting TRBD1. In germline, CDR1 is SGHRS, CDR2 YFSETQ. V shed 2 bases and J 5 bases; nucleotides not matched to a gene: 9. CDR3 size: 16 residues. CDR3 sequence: CASSFQTGTGVTEAFF. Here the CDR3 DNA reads TGCGCCAGCAGCTTCCAGACCGGGACAGGGGTTACTGAAGCTTTCTTT.

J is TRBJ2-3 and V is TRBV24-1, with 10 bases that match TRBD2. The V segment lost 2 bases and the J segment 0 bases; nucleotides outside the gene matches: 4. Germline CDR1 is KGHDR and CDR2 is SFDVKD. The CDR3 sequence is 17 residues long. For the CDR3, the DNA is TGTGCCACCAGTGATTCCTGGACTAGCGGTAGCACAGATACGCAGTATTTT. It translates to CATSDSWTSGSTDTQYF.

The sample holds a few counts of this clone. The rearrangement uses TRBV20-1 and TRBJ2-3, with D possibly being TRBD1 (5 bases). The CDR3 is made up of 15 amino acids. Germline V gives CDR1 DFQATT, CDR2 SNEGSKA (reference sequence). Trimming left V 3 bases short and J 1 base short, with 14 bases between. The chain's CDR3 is CSASTRGRGTDTQYF. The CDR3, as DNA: TGCAGTGCTAGTACGAGAGGCAGGGGCACAGATACGCAGTATTTT.

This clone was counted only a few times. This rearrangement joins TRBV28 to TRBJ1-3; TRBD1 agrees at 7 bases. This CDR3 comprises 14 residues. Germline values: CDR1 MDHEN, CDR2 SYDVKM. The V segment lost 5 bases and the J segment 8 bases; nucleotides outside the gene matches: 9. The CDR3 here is CASSPADRVYTIYF. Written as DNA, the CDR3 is TGTGCCAGCAGTCCCGCCGACAGGGTGTACACCATATATTTT.

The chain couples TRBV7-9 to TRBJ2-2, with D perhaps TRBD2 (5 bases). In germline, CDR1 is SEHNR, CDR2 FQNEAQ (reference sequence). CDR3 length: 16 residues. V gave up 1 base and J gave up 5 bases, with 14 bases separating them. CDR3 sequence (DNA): TGTGCCAGCAGCTTAGGGAGTGAAGGCGGGACCGGGGAGCTGTTTTTT. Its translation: CASSLGSEGGTGELFF.

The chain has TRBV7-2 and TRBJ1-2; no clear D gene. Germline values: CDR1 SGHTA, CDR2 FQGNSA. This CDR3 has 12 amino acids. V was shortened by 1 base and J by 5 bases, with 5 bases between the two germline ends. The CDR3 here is CASSLDGYGYTF. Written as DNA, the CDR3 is TGTGCCAGCAGCTTAGACGGGTATGGCTACACCTTC.

CDR3: CASSQRQGAAEAFF. The DNA for the CDR3 is TGTGCCAGCAGCCAACGACAGGGGGCCGCTGAAGCTTTCTTT. V and J are TRBV3-1 (or the pseudogene TRBV3-2) and TRBJ1-1; 10 bases are shared with TRBD1. V lost 2 bases, J lost 6 bases, and 3 bases stayed unmatched. Germline CDR1 reads LGHDT; CDR2 reads YNNKEL (reference sequence). This CDR3 spans 14 amino acids.

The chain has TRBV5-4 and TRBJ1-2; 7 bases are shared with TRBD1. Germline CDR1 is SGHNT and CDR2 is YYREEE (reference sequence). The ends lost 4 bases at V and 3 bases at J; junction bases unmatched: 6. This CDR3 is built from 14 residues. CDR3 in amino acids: CASSRPQGDYGYTF. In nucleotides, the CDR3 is TGTGCCAGCAGCAGACCTCAGGGGGACTATGGCTACACCTTC.

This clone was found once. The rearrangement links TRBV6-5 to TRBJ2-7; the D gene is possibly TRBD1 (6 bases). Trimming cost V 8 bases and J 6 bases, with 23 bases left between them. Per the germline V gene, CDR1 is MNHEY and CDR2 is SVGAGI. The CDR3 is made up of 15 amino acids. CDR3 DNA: TGTGCCAGCGGGCCCGGTGGGGGCTTTATTTTCGAGCAGTACTTC. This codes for CASGPGGGFIFEQYF.

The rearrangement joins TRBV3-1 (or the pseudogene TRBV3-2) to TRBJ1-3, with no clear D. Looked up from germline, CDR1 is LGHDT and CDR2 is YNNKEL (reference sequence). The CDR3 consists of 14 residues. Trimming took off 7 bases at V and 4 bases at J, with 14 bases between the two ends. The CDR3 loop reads CASTTVSAGNTIYF. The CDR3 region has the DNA TGTGCCAGCACCACGGTCAGCGCGGGAAACACCATATATTTT.

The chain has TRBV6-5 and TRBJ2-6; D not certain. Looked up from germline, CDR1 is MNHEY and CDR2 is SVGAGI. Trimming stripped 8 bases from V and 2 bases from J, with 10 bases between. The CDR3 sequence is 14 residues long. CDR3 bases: TGTGCCAGCGGAAGCGTCACTGGGGCCAACGTCCTGACTTTC. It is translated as CASGSVTGANVLTF.

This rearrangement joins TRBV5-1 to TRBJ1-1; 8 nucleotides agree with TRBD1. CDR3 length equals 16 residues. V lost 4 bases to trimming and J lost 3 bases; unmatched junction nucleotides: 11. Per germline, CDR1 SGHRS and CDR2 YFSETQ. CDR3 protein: CASSRSGGQTDTEAFF. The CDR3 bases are TGCGCCAGCAGCAGGTCAGGGGGCCAGACGGACACTGAAGCTTTCTTT. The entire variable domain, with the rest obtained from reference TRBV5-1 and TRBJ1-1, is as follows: KAGVTQTPRYLIKTRGQQVTLSCSPISGHRSVSWYQQTPGQGLQFLFEYFSETQRNKGNFPGRFSGRQFSNSRSEMNVSTLELGDSALYLCASSRSGGQTDTEAFFGQGTRLTVV.

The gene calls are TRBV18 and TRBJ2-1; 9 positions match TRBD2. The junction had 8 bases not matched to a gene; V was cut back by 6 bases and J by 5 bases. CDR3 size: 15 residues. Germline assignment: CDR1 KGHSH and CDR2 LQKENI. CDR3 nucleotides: TGTGCCAGCTCCCCTTGGGCGGGAGGGAACAATGAGCAGTTCTTC. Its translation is CASSPWAGGNNEQFF.

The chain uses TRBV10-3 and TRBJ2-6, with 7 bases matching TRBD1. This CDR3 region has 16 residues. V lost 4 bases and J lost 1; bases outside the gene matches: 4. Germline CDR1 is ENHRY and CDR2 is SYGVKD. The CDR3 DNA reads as TGTGCCATCAGTGGGGGACAGAATTCTGGGGCCAACGTCCTGACTTTC. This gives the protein CAISGGQNSGANVLTF.

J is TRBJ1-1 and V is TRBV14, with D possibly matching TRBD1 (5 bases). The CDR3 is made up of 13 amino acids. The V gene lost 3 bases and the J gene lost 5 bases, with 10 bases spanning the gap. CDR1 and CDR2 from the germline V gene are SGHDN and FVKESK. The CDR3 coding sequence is TGTGCCAGCAGCCAGGGGACTAGGACTGAAGCTTTCTTT. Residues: CASSQGTRTEAFF.

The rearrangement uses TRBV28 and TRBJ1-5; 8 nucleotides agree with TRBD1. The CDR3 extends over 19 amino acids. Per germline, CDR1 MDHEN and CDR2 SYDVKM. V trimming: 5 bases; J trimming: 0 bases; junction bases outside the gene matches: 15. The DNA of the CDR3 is TGTGCCAGCAGTCGTGGACAGGGAGTAGTAGTGGTTAGCAATCAGCCCCAGCATTTT. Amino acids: CASSRGQGVVVVSNQPQHF.

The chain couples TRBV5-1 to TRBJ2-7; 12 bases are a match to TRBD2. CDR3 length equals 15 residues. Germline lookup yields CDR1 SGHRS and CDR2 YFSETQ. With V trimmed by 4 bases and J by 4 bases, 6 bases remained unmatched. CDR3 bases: TGCGCCAGCAGCCGACTAGCGGGAGAGGGATACGAGCAGTACTTC. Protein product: CASSRLAGEGYEQYF. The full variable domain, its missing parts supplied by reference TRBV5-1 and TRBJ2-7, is KAGVTQTPRYLIKTRGQQVTLSCSPISGHRSVSWYQQTPGQGLQFLFEYFSETQRNKGNFPGRFSGRQFSNSRSEMNVSTLELGDSALYLCASSRLAGEGYEQYFGPGTRLTVT.

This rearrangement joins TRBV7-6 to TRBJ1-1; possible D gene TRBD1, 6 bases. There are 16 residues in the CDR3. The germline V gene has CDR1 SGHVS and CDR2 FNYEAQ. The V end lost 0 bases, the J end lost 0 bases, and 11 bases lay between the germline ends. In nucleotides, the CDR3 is TGTGCCAGCAGCTTAGCCCAGGGGCGGATGAACACTGAAGCTTTCTTT. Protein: CASSLAQGRMNTEAFF.

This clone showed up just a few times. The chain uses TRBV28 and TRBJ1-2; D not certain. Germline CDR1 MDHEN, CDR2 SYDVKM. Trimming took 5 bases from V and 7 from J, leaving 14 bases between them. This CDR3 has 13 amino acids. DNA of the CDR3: TGTGCCAGCAGTCAGTCGACAACGGTTGGCTACACCTTC. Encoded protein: CASSQSTTVGYTF.

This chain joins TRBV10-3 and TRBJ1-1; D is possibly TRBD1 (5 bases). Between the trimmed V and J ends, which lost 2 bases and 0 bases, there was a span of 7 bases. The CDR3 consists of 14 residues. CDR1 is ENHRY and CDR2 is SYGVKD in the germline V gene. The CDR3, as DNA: TGTGCCATCAGTGAGAGGGGAATGAACACTGAAGCTTTCTTT. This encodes CAISERGMNTEAFF.

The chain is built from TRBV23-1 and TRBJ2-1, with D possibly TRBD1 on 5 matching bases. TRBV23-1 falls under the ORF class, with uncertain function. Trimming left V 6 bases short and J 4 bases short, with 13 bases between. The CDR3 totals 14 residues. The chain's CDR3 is CASRSRQGYNEQFF. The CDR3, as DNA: TGCGCCAGCAGATCACGCCAGGGATACAATGAGCAGTTCTTC.

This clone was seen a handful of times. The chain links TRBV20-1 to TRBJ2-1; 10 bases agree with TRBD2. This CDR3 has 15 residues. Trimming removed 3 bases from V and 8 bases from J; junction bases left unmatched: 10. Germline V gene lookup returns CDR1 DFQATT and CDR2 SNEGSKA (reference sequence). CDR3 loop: CSASSIAGGFHEQFF. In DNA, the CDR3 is TGCAGTGCTAGTTCAATAGCGGGAGGATTCCATGAGCAGTTCTTC.

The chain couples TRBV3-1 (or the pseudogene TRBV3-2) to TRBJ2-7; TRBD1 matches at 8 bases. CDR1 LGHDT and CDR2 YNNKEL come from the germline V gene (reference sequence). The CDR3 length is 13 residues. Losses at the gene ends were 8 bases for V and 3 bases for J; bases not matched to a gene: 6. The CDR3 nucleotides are TGTGCCAGCCTCCAGGACAGGGACTACGAGCAGTACGTC. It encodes CASLQDRDYEQYV.

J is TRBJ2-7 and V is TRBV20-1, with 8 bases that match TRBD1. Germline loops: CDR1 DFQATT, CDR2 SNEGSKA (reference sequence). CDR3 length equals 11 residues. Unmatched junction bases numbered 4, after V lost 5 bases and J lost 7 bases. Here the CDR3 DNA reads TGCAGTGCTCATCGACAGGGGGAGCAGTACTTC. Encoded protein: CSAHRQGEQYF.

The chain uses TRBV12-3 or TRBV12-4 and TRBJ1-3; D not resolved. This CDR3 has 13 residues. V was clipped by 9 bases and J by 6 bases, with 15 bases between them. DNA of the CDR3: TGTGCCAGAAGGAGCCCACGTAAAAACACCATATATTTT. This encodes CARRSPRKNTIYF.

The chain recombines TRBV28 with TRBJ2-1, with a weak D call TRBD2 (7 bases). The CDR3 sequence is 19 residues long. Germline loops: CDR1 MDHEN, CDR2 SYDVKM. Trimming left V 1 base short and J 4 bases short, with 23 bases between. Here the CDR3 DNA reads TGTGCCAGCAGTTTATACGGCCCACTAGGGGGAGGGGGGTACAATGAGCAGTTCTTC. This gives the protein CASSLYGPLGGGGYNEQFF.

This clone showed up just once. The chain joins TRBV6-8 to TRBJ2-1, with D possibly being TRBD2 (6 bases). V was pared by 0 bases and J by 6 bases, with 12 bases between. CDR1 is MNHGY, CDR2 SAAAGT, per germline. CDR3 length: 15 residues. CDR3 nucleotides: TGTGCCAGCAGTTACTCGGGGGAGGATTGCAATGAGCAGTTCTTC. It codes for CASSYSGEDCNEQFF.

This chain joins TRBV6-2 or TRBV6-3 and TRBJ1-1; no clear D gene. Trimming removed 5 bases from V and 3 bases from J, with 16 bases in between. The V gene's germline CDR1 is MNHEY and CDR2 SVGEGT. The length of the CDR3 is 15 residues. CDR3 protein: CASSPLGLSDTEAFF. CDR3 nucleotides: TGTGCCAGCAGTCCACTAGGGCTCTCGGACACTGAAGCTTTCTTT.

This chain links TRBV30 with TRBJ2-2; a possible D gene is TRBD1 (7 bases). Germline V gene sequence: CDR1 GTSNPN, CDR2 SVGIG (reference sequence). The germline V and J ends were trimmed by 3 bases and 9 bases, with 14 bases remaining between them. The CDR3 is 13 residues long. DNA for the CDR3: TGTGCCTGGAGGGGCCAGGGGGGAAGGGAGCTGTTTTTT. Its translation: CAWRGQGGRELFF.

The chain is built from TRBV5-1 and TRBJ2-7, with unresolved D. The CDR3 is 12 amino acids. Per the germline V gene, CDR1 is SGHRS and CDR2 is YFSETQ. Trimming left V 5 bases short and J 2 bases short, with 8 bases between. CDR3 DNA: TGCGCCAGCAGGGTCACACCCTACGAGCAGTACGTC. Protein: CASRVTPYEQYV.

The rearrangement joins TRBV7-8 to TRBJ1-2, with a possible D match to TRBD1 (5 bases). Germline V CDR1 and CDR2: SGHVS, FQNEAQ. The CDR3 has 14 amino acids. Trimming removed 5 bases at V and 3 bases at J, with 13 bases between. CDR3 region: CASSPGGGDYGYTF. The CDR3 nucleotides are TGTGCCAGCAGCCCCGGGGGGGGTGACTATGGCTACACCTTC.

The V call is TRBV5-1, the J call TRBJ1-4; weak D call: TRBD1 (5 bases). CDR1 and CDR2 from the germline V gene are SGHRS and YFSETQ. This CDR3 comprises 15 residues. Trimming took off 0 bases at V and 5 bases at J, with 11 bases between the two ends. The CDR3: CASSLERQSNEKLFF. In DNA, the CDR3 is TGCGCCAGCAGCTTGGAGAGACAGTCGAATGAAAAACTGTTTTTT.